The 2 T cell receptor beta chains reported below all come from one sample, sequenced in a study of blood T cell repertoires in COVID-19. Clones were sequenced by immunoSEQ multiplex PCR, and TCRdb holds only the in-frame ones, with some missing. The sample has about 190,000 clones, around 82% seen once. Sequencing input: PBMCs or T cells enriched from blood (not recorded which). These receptors were taken from a woman in her sixties or seventies with acute COVID-19.

The chain uses TRBV25-1 and TRBJ1-2, with TRBD1 identical over 7 bases. The CDR3 extends over 13 amino acids. After removal of 5 bases from V and 4 bases from J, the junction contained 4 bases not matched to a gene. The germline gives CDR1 MGHDK, CDR2 SYGVNS. CDR3 protein: CASSPGTVYGYTF. CDR3 sequence (DNA): TGTGCCAGCAGTCCCGGGACAGTCTATGGCTACACCTTC.

The CDR3 protein is CASSQGLAGAHTDTQYF. Here the CDR3 DNA reads TGTGCCAGCAGCCAAGGGTTAGCGGGGGCCCACACAGATACGCAGTATTTT. The chain employs TRBV3-1 (or the pseudogene TRBV3-2) and TRBJ2-3; TRBD2 aligns across 9 bases. CDR3 length equals 17 residues. The V gene's germline CDR1 is LGHDT and CDR2 YNNKEL (reference sequence). V shed 1 base, J shed 2 bases, and the junction held 7 bases outside the gene matches.